The clone carrying this TCR beta chain was seen only once. The data were taken from a study of blood T cell repertoires in COVID-19. Study context: Collection of acute and convalescent COVID-19 samples took place in the United States, Italy and Spain. T cells, B-cell-depleted T cells, or PBMCs supplied cDNA or gDNA.

The V end was cut by 0 bases, the J end by 6 bases, with 17 bases between. In germline, CDR1 is LNHNV, CDR2 YYDKDF (reference sequence). CDR3 size: 16 residues. How the authors handled the data: Estimation of nucleated cell counts relied on the amplification of reference gene primers. This table comes from immunoSEQ multiplex PCR, and its TCRdb copy is limited to in-frame clones, with some not included. The D gene and trimming were derived from the DNA, and the V and J assignments and clone size from that table. The data hold more than 200,000 clones, with approximately 82% observed a single time. This TCR was sampled from an elderly woman with active or convalescent COVID-19. The chain joins TRBV15 to TRBJ1-2; possible D gene TRBD1, 5 bases. The material sequenced was peripheral blood. The CDR3 loop is CATSRDVWIGDHGYTF. The CDR3 DNA is TGTGCCACCAGCAGAGATGTGTGGATAGGGGATCATGGCTACACCTTC.